The clone carrying this TCR beta chain showed up many times. Its antigen is not identified. The CDR3 sequence is 12 residues long. Trimming removed 3 bases from V and 7 bases from J, with 9 bases in between. Germline V CDR1 and CDR2: ENHRY, SYGVKD. The authors ran a second PCR of about 7 to 11 cycles using a sample-barcoded 5' primer and a J-beta primer mix. With 12 random nucleotides, a template-switch adaptor tagged each individual cDNA molecule. TCRdb itself ran the 5' RACE reads through MiXCR, one entry per CDR3 protein. In the table there are under 1,000,000 distinct CDR3 sequences, roughly 34% of which are singletons. These data are taken from a study of blood T cells in healthy people across ages. Overall study results and limits: The lack of PBMC sorting stopped any conclusive naive versus antigen-experienced comparison.

The V and J genes are TRBV10-3 and TRBJ1-2; D unresolved. The sequence derives from a young man in good health. Sample: blood. This chain's CDR3 is CAISDLTGGYTF. The CDR3, as DNA: TGTGCCATCAGTGATTTAACGGGTGGCTACACCTTC.